These T cell receptor beta chains were read from a single sample in a study of T cells in Graves' hyperthyroidism and ophthalmopathy. TCRdb passed the multiplex PCR reads through MiXCR, listing each CDR3 protein once. The sample includes some 490,000 distinct CDR3 sequences, about 20% of them seen just once. Sequencing used blood. These receptors all stem from a woman aged 70-85 years with Graves' ophthalmopathy. The CDR3 runs from the conserved cysteine through the conserved F or W. The D gene is left open where the match is weak. A clone size is listed for some rows: how often the clone was seen (once, few, many), or a class if it is expanded.

D	J	length	V	size	DNA	CDR3
TRBD2	TRBJ2-3	15	TRBV20-1	few	TGCAGTGCTAGTCGGCGGGAGGGCCTACCAGATACGCAGTATTTT	CSASRREGLPDTQYF
TRBD2	TRBJ2-7	15	TRBV24-1	NA	TGTGCCACCAGTGATCCAACTAGCGGGAGAAGGGGGCAGTACTTC	CATSDPTSGRRGQYF
TRBD1	TRBJ2-7	15	TRBV15	few	TGTGCCACCAGCAGAGATCGACAGGGTATCTACGAGCAGTACTTC	CATSRDRQGIYEQYF
TRBD1	TRBJ2-5	13	TRBV2	many	TGTGCCAGCAGTGGGGACAGGGGAGAGACCCAGTACTTC	CASSGDRGETQYF
TRBD1	TRBJ1-1	13	TRBV30	few	TGTGCCTGGAGAGGACAGGAGAACACTGAAGCTTTCTTT	CAWRGQENTEAFF
TRBD2	TRBJ2-4	16	TRBV11-2	NA	TGTGCCAGCAACTTATATAGCGGGGAGAGAGGGAACATTCAGTACTTC	CASNLYSGERGNIQYF
NA	TRBJ1-3	14	TRBV10-3	NA	TGTGCCATCAGTGAGTCATTCGGAGGAAACACCATATATTTT	CAISESFGGNTIYF
NA	TRBJ2-1	12	TRBV12-3/TRBV12-4	many	TGTGCCAGCAGTTTGAATAGGAATGAGCAGTTCTTC	CASSLNRNEQFF
TRBD2	TRBJ2-7	17	TRBV7-9	few	TGTGCCAGCAGCTTGGACCCCCGTCTAGCGGGAGTCTACGAGCAGTACTTC	CASSLDPRLAGVYEQYF
NA	TRBJ2-7	11	TRBV28	many	TGTGCCAGCAGTTTCGTGGAAGAGCAGTACTTC	CASSFVEEQYF
NA	TRBJ2-3	12	TRBV20-1	many	TGCAGTGCTAGTAACAGGCCATCTACGCAGTATTTT	CSASNRPSTQYF